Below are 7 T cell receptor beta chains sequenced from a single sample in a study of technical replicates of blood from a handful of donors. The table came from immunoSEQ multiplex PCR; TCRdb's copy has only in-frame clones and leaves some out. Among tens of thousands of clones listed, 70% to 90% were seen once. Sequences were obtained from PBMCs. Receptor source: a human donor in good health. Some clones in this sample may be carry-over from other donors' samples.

CDR3 amino acids: CASRGGERGEQYF. Written as DNA, the CDR3 is TGTGCCAGCAGGGGGGGAGAACGGGGCGAGCAGTACTTC. J is TRBJ2-7 and V is TRBV7-9, with D perhaps TRBD2 (6 bases). Germline V CDR1 and CDR2: SEHNR, FQNEAQ (reference sequence). This CDR3 has 13 residues. With 6 bases removed from V and 6 bases from J, the gap between germline ends came to 15 bases.

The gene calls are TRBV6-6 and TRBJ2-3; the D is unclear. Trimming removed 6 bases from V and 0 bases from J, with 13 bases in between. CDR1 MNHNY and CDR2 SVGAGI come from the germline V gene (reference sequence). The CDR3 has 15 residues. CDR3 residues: CASSKSAASTDTQYF. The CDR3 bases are TGTGCCAGCAGCAAAAGCGCGGCTAGCACAGATACGCAGTATTTT.

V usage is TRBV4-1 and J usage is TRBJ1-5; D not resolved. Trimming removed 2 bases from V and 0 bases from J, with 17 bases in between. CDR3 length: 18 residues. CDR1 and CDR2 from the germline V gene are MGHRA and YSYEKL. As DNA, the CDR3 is TGCGCCAGCAGCCAAAGAATATACAGAAAAGATAGCAATCAGCCCCAGCATTTT. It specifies CASSQRIYRKDSNQPQHF.

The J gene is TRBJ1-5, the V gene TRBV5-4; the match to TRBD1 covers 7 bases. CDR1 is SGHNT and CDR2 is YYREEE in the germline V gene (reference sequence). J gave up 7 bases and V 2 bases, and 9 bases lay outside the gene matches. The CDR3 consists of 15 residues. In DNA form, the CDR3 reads TGTGCCAGCAGCTTCGGAACAGGGGCAGGGCAGCCCCAGCATTTT. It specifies CASSFGTGAGQPQHF.

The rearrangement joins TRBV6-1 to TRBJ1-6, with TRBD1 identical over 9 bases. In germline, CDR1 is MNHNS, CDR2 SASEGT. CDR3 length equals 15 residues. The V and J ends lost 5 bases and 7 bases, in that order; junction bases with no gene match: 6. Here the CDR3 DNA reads TGTGCCAGCAGTAGGACCGGGACAGGGAATTCACCCCTCCACTTT. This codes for CASSRTGTGNSPLHF.

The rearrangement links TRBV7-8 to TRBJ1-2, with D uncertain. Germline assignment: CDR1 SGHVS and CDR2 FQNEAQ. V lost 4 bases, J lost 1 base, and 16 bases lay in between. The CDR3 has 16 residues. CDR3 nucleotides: TGTGCCAGCAGCTCATCCCGGGGATTAATTAACTATGGCTACACCTTC. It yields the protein CASSSSRGLINYGYTF.

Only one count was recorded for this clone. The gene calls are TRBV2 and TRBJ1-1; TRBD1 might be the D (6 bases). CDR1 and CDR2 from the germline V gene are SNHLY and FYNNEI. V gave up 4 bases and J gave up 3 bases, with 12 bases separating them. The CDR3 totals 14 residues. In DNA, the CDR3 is TGTGCCAGCAGTGTACAGGGAGGGGACACTGAAGCTTTCTTT. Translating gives CASSVQGGDTEAFF.